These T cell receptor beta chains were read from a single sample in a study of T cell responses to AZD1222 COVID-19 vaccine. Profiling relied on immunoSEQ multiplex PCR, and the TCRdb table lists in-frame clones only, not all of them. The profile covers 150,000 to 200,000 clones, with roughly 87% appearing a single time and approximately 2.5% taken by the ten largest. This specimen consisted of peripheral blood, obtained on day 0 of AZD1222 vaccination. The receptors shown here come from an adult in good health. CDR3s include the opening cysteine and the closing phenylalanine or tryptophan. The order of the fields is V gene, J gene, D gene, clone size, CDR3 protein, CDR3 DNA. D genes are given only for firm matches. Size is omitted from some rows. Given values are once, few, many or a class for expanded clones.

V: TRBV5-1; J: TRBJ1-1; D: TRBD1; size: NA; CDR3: CASSLVPQGMNTEAFF; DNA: TGCGCCAGCAGCTTGGTCCCACAGGGGATGAACACTGAAGCTTTCTTT
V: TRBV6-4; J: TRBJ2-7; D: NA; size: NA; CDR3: CARFETSTYEQYF; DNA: TGTGCCAGGTTCGAGACTAGTACCTACGAGCAGTACTTC
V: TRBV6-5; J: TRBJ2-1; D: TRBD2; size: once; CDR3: CASQDSGDYNEQFF; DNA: TGTGCCAGTCAAGATAGCGGGGACTACAATGAGCAGTTCTTC
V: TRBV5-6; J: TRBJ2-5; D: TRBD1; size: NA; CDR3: CASSPGQGRTQYF; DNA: TGTGCCAGCAGCCCGGGACAGGGGCGGACCCAGTACTTC
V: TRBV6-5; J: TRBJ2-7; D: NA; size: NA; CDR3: CASSNQGAGQYF; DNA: TGTGCCAGCAGTAACCAGGGCGCTGGGCAGTACTTC
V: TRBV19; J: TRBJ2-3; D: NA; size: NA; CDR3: CASSIRQGGTDTQYF; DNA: TGTGCCAGTAGTATAAGGCAGGGAGGCACAGATACGCAGTATTTT
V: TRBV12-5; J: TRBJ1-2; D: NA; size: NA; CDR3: CASGLVPDSYGYTF; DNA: TGTGCTAGTGGTTTGGTACCTGACAGCTATGGCTACACCTTC
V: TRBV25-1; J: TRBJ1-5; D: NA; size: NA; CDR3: CASSYTEQPQHF; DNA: TGTGCCAGCAGTTATACGGAACAGCCCCAGCATTTT
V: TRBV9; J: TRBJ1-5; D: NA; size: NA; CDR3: CASSDGNQPQHF; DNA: TGTGCCAGCAGCGATGGCAATCAGCCCCAGCATTTT
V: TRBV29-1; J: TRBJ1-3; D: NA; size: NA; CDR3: CSVEVSGNTIYF; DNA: TGCAGCGTTGAGGTCTCTGGAAACACCATATATTTT
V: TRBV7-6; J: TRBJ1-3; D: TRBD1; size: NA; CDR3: CASSPSTGMGNTIYF; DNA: TGTGCCAGCAGCCCCTCGACAGGGATGGGAAACACCATATATTTT
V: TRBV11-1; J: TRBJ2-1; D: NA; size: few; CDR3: CASSLGENSYNEQFF; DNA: TGTGCCAGCAGCTTAGGGGAGAACAGCTACAATGAGCAGTTCTTC
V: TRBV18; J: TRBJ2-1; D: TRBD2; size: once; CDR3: CASSPSGRGHNEQFF; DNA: TGTGCCAGCTCACCTAGCGGGAGGGGCCACAATGAGCAGTTCTTC
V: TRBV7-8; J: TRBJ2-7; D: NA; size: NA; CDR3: CASSIAGGTGSYEQYF; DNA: TGTGCCAGCTCAATTGCCGGGGGGACAGGTTCCTACGAGCAGTACTTC
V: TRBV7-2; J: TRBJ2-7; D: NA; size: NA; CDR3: CASSLAPGDEQYF; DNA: TGTGCCAGCAGCTTAGCTCCAGGGGACGAGCAGTACTTC
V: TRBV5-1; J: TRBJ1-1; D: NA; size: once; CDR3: CASSLLPGTEAFF; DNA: TGCGCCAGCAGCTTGTTGCCGGGCACTGAAGCTTTCTTT
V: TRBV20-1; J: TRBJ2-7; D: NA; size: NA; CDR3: CRGPLEQYF; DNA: TGCAGGGGGCCCCTCGAGCAGTACTTC
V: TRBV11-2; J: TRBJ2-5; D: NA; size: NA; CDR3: CASSTPLTQYF; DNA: TGTGCCAGCAGCACACCGTTGACCCAGTACTTC
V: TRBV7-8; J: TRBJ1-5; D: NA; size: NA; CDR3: CASSSLVGGSNQPQHF; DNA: TGTGCCAGCAGCTCTCTCGTCGGGGGAAGCAATCAGCCCCAGCATTTT
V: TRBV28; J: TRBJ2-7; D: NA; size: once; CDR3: CASSFPDLLKGHEQYF; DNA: TGTGCCAGCAGTTTTCCCGACCTACTCAAGGGCCACGAGCAGTACTTC
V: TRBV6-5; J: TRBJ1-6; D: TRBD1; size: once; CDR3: CASSLGTGFNSPLHF; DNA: TGTGCCAGCAGTCTCGGGACAGGGTTTAATTCACCCCTCCACTTT
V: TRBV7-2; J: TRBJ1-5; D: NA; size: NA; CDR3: CASSLNLPNQPQHF; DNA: TGTGCCAGCAGCTTGAACCTACCTAATCAGCCCCAGCATTTT
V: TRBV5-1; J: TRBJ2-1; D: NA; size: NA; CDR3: CASTLQGGGEQFF; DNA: TGCGCCAGCACCTTGCAGGGGGGAGGGGAGCAGTTCTTC
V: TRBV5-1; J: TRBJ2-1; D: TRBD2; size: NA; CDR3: CASSPPLAGAGNNEQFF; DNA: TGCGCCAGCAGCCCTCCGCTAGCGGGAGCCGGTAACAATGAGCAGTTCTTC
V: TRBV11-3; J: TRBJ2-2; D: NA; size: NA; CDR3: CASSLTGTANTGELFF; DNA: TGTGCCAGCAGCTTAACCGGGACGGCGAACACCGGGGAGCTGTTTTTT
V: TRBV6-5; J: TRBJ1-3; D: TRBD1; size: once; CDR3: CASSYSGQGSGNTIYF; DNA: TGTGCCAGCAGTTACTCGGGACAGGGGTCTGGAAACACCATATATTTT
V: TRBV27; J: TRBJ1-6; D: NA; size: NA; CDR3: CASSLKGGLGSPLHF; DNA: TGTGCCAGCAGTTTAAAGGGGGGGCTCGGGTCACCCCTCCACTTT
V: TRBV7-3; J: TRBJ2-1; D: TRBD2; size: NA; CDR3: CASSFTSGTYNEQFF; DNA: TGTGCCAGCAGCTTTACTAGCGGTACCTACAATGAGCAGTTCTTC
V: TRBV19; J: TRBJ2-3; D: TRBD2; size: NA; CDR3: CASSTQLRGGTDTQYF; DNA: TGTGCCAGTAGTACTCAACTCCGGGGGGGCACAGATACGCAGTATTTT
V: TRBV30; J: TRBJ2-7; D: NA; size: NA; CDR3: CAWRAPQRFTYEQYF; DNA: TGTGCCTGGAGGGCACCACAGAGGTTTACCTACGAGCAGTACTTC
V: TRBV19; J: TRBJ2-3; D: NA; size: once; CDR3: CASSKEGRGYTQYF; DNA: TGTGCCAGTAGTAAGGAAGGGAGAGGTTATACGCAGTATTTT
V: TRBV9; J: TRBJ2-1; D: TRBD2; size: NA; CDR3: CASSVASGRVNEQFF; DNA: TGTGCCAGCAGCGTAGCTAGCGGGAGGGTAAATGAGCAGTTCTTC
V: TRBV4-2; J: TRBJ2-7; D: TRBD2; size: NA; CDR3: CASSQEETSGSYEQYF; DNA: TGTGCCAGCAGCCAAGAAGAGACTAGCGGGAGCTACGAGCAGTACTTC
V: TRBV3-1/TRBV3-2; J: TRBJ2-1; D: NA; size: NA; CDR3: CASSSSPAGEEFF; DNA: TGTGCCAGCAGCTCCTCCCCTGCAGGGGAGGAGTTCTTC
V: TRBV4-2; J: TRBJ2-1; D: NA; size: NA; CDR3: CASSQGELAYDYNEQFF; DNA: TGTGCCAGCAGCCAGGGGGAACTAGCTTACGACTACAATGAGCAGTTCTTC